The 8 T cell receptor beta chains listed next were all sequenced from one sample in a study of cytomegalovirus exposure and HLA in healthy donors. Sequenced by immunoSEQ multiplex PCR; TCRdb stores in-frame clones only, minus some. The sample contains roughly 120,000 clones, about 87% of which appear only once. The sequencing sample was made of PBMCs. The source of these receptors is a young man in good health and CMV-seronegative.

The genes are TRBV6-1 and TRBJ2-7, with 10 bases fitting TRBD1. The junction had 3 bases not matched to a gene; V was cut back by 2 bases and J by 2 bases. This CDR3 comprises 15 residues. The germline V gene encodes CDR1 MNHNS and CDR2 SASEGT. As DNA, the CDR3 is TGTGCCAGCAGTGAATCCGGGACAGGGGCCTACGAGCAGTACTTC. Protein product: CASSESGTGAYEQYF.

The chain joins TRBV4-3 to TRBJ2-5; D unclear. V lost 5 bases and J lost 5, with 12 bases in between. This CDR3 is built from 13 residues. Germline V gene lookup returns CDR1 LGHNA and CDR2 YSLEER. CDR3 sequence (DNA): TGCGCCAGCAGCGCCAGAGGATGGGAGACCCAGTACTTC. Translation: CASSARGWETQYF.

V usage is TRBV10-3 and J usage is TRBJ1-1; TRBD1 might be the D (5 bases). CDR3 length: 14 residues. The germline gives CDR1 ENHRY, CDR2 SYGVKD. V was clipped by 3 bases and J by 5 bases, with 13 bases between them. CDR3 bases: TGTGCCATCAGTGATGGCAGGGCTTTAACTGAAGCTTTCTTT. Protein sequence: CAISDGRALTEAFF.

CDR3 sequence reads: CASSLLAGPQHF. DNA of the CDR3: TGTGCCAGCAGCTTACTGGCGGGGCCCCAGCATTTT. This chain links TRBV7-9 with TRBJ1-5, with D unresolved. V lost 2 bases and J lost 9, with 8 bases in between. The CDR3 covers 12 residues. Germline V gene lookup returns CDR1 SEHNR and CDR2 FQNEAQ (reference sequence).

The chain joins TRBV9 to TRBJ1-3, with D possibly TRBD1 on 5 matching bases. The CDR3 spans 17 residues. Trimming took 3 bases from V and 4 from J, leaving 20 bases between them. Germline CDR1 is SGDLS and CDR2 is YYNGEE. The CDR3 spells CASSGGAGPYDGNTIYF. The DNA of the CDR3 is TGTGCCAGCAGCGGTGGGGCAGGTCCTTACGACGGAAACACCATATATTTT.

The genes are TRBV28 and TRBJ1-6; D possibly corresponds to TRBD1 (6 bases). V was trimmed by 3 bases and J by 8 bases, leaving 17 bases between them. The CDR3 consists of 16 residues. Germline CDR1 MDHEN, CDR2 SYDVKM. The CDR3 nucleotides read TGTGCCAGCAGTTTGGCGGGGGCTGGGGCCGATTCACCCCTCCACTTT. Protein product: CASSLAGAGADSPLHF.

V is TRBV9 and J is TRBJ2-5; 7 bases fit TRBD1. The CDR3 has 12 residues. The V segment lost 6 bases and the J segment 5 bases; nucleotides outside the gene matches: 4. From germline, CDR1 is SGDLS and CDR2 YYNGEE. As DNA, the CDR3 is TGTGCCAGCAAAGGGGGCGAGGAGACCCAGTACTTC. As protein: CASKGGEETQYF.

This chain links TRBV2 with TRBJ2-5; 11 nucleotides agree with TRBD1. Looked up from germline, CDR1 is SNHLY and CDR2 is FYNNEI. The CDR3 runs to 16 residues. Unmatched junction bases numbered 10, after V lost 6 bases and J lost 4 bases. CDR3 residues: CASRMGQGVPRETQYF. The CDR3 region has the DNA TGTGCCAGCAGGATGGGACAGGGGGTCCCCAGAGAGACCCAGTACTTC.